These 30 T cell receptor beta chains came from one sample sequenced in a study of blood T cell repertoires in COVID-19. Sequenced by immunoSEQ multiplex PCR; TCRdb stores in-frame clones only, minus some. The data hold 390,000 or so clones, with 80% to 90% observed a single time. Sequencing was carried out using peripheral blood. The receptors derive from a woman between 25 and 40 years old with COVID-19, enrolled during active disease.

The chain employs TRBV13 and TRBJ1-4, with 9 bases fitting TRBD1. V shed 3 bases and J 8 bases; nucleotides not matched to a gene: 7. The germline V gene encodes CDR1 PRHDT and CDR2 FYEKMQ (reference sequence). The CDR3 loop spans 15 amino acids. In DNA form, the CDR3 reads TGTGCCAGCAGCTTCCGGGACAGGGAGAGGGAAAAACTGTTTTTT. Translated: CASSFRDREREKLFF.

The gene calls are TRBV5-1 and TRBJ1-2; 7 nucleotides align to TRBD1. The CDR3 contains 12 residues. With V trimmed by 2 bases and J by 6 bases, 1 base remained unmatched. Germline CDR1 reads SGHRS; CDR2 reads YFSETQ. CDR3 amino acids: CASSFTGDGYTF. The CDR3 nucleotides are TGCGCCAGCAGCTTCACAGGGGATGGCTACACCTTC.

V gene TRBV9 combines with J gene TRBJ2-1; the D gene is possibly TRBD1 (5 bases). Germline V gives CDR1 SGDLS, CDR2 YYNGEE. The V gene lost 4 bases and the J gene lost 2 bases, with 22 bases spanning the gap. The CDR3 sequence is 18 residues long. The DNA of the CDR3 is TGTGCCAGCAGCCCAAGGGGAAGGGTTGAGGTAGCCTACAATGAGCAGTTCTTC. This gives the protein CASSPRGRVEVAYNEQFF. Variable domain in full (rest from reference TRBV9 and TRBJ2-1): DSGVTQTPKHLITATGQRVTLRCSPRSGDLSVYWYQQSLDQGLQFLIQYYNGEERAKGNILERFSAQQFPDLHSELNLSSLELGDSALYFCASSPRGRVEVAYNEQFFGPGTRLTVL.

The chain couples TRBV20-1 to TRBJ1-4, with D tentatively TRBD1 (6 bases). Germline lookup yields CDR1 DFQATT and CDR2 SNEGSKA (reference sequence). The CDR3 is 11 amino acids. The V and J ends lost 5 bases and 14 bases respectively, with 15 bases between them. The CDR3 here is CSAVIRGELFF. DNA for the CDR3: TGCAGTGCTGTAATCAGGGGTGAGCTGTTTTTT.

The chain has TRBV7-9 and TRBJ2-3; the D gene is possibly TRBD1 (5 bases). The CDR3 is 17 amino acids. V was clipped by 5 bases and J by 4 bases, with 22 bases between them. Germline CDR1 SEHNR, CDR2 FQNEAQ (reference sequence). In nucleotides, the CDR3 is TGTGCCAGCAGCAGGGTCATGCAGGGTTATGGCTCAGATACGCAGTATTTT. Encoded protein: CASSRVMQGYGSDTQYF.

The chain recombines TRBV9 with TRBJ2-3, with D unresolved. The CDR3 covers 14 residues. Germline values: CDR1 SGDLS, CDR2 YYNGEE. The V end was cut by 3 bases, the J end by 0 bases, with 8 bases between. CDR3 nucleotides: TGTGCCAGCAGCGCAAGCACTAGCACAGATACGCAGTATTTT. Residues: CASSASTSTDTQYF.

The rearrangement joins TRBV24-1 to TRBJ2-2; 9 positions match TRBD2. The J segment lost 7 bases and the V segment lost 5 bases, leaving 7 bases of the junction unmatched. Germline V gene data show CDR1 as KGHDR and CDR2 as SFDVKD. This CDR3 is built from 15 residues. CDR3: CATSAAGGPRGELFF. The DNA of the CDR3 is TGTGCCACCAGTGCGGCGGGAGGGCCTCGCGGGGAGCTGTTTTTT.

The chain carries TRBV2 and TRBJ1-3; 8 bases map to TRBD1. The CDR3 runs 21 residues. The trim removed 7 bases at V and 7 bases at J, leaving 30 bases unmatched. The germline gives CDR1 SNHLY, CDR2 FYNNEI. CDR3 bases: TGTGCCAGCATGAAACCAAGGGGACAGGCCACCGTGGGACCAAACGAGAACACCATATATTTT. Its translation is CASMKPRGQATVGPNENTIYF.

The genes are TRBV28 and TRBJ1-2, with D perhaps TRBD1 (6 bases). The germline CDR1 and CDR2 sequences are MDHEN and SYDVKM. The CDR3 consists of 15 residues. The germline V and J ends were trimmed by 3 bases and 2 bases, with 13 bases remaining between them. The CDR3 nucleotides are TGTGCCAGCAGTTTGGGGGCAGTTGGAAACTATGGCTACACCTTC. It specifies CASSLGAVGNYGYTF.

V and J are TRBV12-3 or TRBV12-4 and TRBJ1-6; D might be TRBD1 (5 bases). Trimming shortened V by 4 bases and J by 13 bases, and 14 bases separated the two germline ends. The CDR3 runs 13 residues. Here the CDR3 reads CASSSGEVVPLHF. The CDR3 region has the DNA TGTGCCAGCAGTTCGGGGGAGGTAGTCCCCCTCCACTTT.

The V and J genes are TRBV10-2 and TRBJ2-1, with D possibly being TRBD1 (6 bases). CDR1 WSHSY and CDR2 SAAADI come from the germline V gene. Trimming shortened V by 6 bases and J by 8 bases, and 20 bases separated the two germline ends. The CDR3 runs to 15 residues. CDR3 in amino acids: CASRPGQQLTDEQFF. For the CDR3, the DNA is TGCGCCAGCAGGCCGGGACAACAGTTAACCGATGAGCAGTTCTTC.

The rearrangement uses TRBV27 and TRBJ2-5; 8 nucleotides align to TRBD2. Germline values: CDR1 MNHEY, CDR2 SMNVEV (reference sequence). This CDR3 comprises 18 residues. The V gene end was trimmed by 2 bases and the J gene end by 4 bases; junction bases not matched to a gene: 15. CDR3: CASSLAGTGGSIGETQYF. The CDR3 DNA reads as TGTGCCAGCAGTTTAGCAGGGACGGGGGGGTCCATAGGAGAGACCCAGTACTTC.

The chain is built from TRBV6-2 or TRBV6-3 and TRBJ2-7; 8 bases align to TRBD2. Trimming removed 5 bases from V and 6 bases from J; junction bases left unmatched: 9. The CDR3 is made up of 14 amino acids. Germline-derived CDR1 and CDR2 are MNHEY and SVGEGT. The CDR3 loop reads CASSRNGRGAEQYV. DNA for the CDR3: TGTGCCAGCAGTAGAAACGGGAGGGGGGCCGAGCAGTACGTC.

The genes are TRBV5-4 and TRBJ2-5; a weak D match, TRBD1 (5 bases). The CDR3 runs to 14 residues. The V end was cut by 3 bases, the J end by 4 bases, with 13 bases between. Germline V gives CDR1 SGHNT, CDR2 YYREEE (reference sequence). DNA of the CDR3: TGTGCCAGCAGCTCGATGACAGTCGGAGAGACCCAGTACTTC. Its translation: CASSSMTVGETQYF.

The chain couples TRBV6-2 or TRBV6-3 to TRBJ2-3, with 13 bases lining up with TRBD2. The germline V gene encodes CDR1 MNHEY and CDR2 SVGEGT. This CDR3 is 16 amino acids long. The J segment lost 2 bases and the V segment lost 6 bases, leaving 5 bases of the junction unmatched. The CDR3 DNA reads TGTGCCAGCAGCTGGGGACTAGCGGGGAACACAGATACGCAGTATTTT. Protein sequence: CASSWGLAGNTDTQYF.

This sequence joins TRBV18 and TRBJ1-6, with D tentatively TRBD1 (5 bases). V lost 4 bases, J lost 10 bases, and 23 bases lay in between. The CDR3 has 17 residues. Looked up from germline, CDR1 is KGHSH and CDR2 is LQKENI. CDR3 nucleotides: TGTGCCAGCTCACTTTTTCGACAGTCAGATCTGGAGTCACCCCTCCACTTT. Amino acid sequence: CASSLFRQSDLESPLHF.

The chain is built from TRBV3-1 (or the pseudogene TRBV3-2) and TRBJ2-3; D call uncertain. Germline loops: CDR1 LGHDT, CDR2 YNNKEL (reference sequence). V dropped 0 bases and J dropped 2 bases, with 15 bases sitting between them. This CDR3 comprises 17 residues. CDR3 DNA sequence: TGTGCCAGCAGCCAAGAAACGACAACCACCCCCACAGATACGCAGTATTTT. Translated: CASSQETTTTPTDTQYF.

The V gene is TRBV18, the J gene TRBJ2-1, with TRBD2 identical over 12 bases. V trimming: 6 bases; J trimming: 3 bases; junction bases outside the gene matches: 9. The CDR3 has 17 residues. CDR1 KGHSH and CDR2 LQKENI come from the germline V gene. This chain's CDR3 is CASSPPRLAGVYNEQFF. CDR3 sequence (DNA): TGTGCCAGCTCGCCCCCCCGACTAGCGGGAGTCTACAATGAGCAGTTCTTC.

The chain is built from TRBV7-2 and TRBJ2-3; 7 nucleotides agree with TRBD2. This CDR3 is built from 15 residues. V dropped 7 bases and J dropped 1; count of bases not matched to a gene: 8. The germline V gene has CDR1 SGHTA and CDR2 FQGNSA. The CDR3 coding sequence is TGTGCCAGCACCCCCGGTGCGGGGGGCACAGATACGCAGTATTTT. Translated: CASTPGAGGTDTQYF.

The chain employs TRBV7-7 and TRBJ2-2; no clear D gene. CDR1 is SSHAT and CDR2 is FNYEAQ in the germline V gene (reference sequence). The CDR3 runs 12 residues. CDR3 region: CATTPYTGELFF. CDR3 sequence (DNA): TGTGCTACCACACCCTACACCGGGGAGCTGTTTTTT.

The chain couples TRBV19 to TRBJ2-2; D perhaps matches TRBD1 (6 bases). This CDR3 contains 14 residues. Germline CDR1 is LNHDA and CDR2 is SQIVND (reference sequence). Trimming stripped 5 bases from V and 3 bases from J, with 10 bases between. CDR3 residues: CASSVQGHTGELFF. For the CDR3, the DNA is TGTGCCAGTAGTGTCCAGGGGCACACCGGGGAGCTGTTTTTT.

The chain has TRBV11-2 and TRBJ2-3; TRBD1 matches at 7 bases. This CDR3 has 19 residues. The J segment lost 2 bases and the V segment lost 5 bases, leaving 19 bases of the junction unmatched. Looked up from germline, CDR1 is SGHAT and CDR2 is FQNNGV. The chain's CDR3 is CASSPARDSLIRLTDTQYF. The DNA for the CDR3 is TGTGCCAGCAGCCCCGCCCGGGACAGCTTAATCCGGCTCACAGATACGCAGTATTTT.

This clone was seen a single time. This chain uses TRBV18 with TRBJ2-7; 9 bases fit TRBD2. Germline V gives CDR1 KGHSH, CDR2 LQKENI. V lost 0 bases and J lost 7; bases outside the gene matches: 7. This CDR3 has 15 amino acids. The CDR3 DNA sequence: TGTGCCAGCTCACCACCATCAGCGGGGGGTTGGGAGCAGTACTTC. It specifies CASSPPSAGGWEQYF. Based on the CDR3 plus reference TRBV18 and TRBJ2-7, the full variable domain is NAGVMQNPRHLVRRRGQEARLRCSPMKGHSHVYWYRQLPEEGLKFMVYLQKENIIDESGMPKERFSAEFPKEGPSILRIQQVVRGDSAAYFCASSPPSAGGWEQYFGPGTRLTVT.

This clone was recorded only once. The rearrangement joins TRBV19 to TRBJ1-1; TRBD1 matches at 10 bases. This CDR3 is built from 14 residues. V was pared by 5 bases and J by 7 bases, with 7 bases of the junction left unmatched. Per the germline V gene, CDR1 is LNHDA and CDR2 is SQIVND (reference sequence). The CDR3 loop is CASSPGTGVYEAFF. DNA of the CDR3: TGTGCCAGTAGTCCCGGGACAGGGGTCTATGAAGCTTTCTTT. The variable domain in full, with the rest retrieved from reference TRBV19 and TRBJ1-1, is DGGITQSPKYLFRKEGQNVTLSCEQNLNHDAMYWYRQDPGQGLRLIYYSQIVNDFQKGDIAEGYSVSREKKESFPLTVTSAQKNPTAFYLCASSPGTGVYEAFFGQGTRLTVV.

CDR3 nucleotide sequence: TGTGCCAGTAGTATGGCAGGGGAGAAAAACATTCAGTACTTC. The encoded protein is CASSMAGEKNIQYF. The chain combines TRBV19 with TRBJ2-4; the D gene is possibly TRBD1 (6 bases). The germline V gene has CDR1 LNHDA and CDR2 SQIVND (reference sequence). The CDR3 contains 14 residues. Between the trimmed V and J ends, which lost 3 bases and 4 bases, there was a span of 10 bases.

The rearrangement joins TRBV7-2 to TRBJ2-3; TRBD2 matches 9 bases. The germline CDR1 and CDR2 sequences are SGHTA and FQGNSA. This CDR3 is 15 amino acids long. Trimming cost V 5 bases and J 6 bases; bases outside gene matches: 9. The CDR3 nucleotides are TGTGCCAGCAGCCAGAGCAGCGGGGGGTTGGATACGCAGTATTTT. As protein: CASSQSSGGLDTQYF.

CDR3 DNA: TGTGCCAGCAGTTTACAGGGGAACACCGGGGAGCTGTTTTTT. This translates into CASSLQGNTGELFF. V usage is TRBV6-6 and J usage is TRBJ2-2; D possibly corresponds to TRBD1 (6 bases). The V gene lost 4 bases and the J gene lost 1 base, with 7 bases spanning the gap. The CDR3 is 14 residues long. CDR1 is MNHNY and CDR2 is SVGAGI in the germline V gene (reference sequence).

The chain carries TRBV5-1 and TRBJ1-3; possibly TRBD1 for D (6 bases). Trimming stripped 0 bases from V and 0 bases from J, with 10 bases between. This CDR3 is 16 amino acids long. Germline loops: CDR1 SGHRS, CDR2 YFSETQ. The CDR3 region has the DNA TGCGCCAGCAGCTTGGTGAGGGGGAACTCTGGAAACACCATATATTTT. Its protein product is CASSLVRGNSGNTIYF.

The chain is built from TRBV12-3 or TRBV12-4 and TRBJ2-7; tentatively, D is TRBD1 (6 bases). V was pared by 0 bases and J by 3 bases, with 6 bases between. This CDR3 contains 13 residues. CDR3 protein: CASSLADSYEQYF. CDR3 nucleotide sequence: TGTGCCAGCAGTTTAGCGGACAGCTACGAGCAGTACTTC.

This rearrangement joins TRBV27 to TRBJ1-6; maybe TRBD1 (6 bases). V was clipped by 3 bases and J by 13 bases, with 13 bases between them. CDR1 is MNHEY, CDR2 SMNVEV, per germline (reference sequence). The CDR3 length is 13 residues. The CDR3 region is CASSFWEGGPLHF. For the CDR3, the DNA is TGTGCCAGCAGTTTTTGGGAGGGGGGGCCCCTCCACTTT.